The source of this T cell receptor beta chain is a study of blood T cell repertoires in COVID-19. In the study overall: Whether acute or convalescent, the COVID-19 samples came from the United States, Italy and Spain.

Germline assignment: CDR1 KGHDR and CDR2 SFDVKD. The V end lost 2 bases, the J end lost 7 bases, and 16 bases lay between the germline ends. CDR3 size: 15 residues. Seattle's cohort entered during active infection and was followed longitudinally. The repertoire was sequenced with immunoSEQ multiplex PCR; TCRdb's copy has only in-frame clones and lacks some. The table shows 200,000 to 250,000 clones, with about 84% occurring only once. The chain couples TRBV24-1 to TRBJ1-2; the D gene is possibly TRBD1 (5 bases). Material: peripheral blood. This TCR derives from an elderly woman with COVID-19, enrolled during active disease. This chain's CDR3 is CATSDSQGMSSGYTF. The CDR3, as DNA: TGTGCCACCAGTGATTCCCAGGGAATGTCGAGTGGCTACACCTTC.